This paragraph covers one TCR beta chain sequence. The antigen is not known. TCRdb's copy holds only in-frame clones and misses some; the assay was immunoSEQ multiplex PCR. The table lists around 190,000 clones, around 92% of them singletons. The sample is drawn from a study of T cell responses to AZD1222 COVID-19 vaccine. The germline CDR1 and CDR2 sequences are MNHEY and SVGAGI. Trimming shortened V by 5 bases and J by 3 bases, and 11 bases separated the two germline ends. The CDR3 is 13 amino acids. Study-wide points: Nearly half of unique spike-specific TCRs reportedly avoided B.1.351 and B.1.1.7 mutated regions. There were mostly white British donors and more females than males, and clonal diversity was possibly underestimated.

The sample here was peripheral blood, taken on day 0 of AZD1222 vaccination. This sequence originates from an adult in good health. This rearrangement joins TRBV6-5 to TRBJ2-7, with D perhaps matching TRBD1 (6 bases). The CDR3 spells CASSSRDIYEQYF. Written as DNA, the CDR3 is TGTGCCAGCAGTAGCCGGGACATCTACGAGCAGTACTTC.